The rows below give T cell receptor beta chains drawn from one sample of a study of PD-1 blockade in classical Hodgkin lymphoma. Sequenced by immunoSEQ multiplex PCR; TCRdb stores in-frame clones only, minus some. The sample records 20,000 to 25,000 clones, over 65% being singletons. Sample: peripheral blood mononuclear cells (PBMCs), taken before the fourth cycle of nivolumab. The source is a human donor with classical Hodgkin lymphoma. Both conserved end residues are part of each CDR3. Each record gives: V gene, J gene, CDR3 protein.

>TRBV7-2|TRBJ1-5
CASSLIGTGQGNQPQHF
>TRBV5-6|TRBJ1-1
CASSHTDRAAAFF
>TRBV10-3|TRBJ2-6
CAIDRGSGANVLTF
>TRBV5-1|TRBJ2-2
CASTLVNTGELFF
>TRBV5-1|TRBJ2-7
CASSLASGNHEQYF
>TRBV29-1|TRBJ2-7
CRKRPVGYEQYF
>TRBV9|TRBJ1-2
CASRRDSIYGYTF
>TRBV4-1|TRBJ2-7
CASSQQAGLGWTSGSSYEQYF
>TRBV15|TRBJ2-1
CATSRRGEAGNNEQFF
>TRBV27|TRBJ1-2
CASSLSLPGGVDYGYTF
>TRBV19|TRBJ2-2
CASNNLLAGELFF
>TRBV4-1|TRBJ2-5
CASSLLSGTGRSQYF
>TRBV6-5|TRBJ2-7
CASRGNREEGEQYF
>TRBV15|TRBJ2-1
CATSRGRGYSYNEQFF
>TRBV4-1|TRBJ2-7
CASSKSGSGSYEQYF
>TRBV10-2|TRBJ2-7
CASSEWRTGSSYEQYF
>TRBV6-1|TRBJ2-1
CASSPRYRDNEQFF
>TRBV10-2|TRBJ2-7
CASSPNSGTEQYF
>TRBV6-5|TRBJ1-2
CASSSGRARRHTF
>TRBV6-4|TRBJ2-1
CASSSVSSGSNEQFF
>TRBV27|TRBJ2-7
CASSRGLADVTYEQYF
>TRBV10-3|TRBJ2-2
CAISQDRDTGELFF
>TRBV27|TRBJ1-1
CASQTIMRTEAFF
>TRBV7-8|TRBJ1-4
CASSPTRWVLVQTNEKLFF
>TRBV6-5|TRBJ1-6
CASSFLTSTNNSPLHF
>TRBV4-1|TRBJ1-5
CASSQGQGTGSQPQHF
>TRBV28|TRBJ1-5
CASITGYSNQPQHF
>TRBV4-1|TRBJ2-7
CASSQGGIQGHEQYF
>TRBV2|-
CASIFGTTYEQYF
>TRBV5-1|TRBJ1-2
CASSAARVQAGYTF
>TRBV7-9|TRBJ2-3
CASSWGAAGTQYF
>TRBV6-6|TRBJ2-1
CASRFEREYSYNEQFF
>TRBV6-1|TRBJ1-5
CASSSGGFNQPQHF
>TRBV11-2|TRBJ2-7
CASSLALAGSGNEQYF
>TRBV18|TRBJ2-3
CASSPSITDTQYF
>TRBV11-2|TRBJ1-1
CASSASGKGQALNTEAFF
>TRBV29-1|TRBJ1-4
CSVVGTGDLVGEKLFF
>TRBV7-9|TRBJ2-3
CASSLVTGVGDTQYF
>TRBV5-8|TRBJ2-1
CASSLEGRSYNEQFF
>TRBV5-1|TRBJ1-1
CASSLVVNTEAFF
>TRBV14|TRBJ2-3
CASSRYPLSPDTQYF
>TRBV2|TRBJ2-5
CASRSTGEETQYF
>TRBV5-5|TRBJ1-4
CASSLTGIDVEKLFF
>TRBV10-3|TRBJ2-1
CAVVGSYNEQFF
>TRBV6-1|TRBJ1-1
CASSERDTKKSEAFF
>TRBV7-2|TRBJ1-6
CASDHGVNNSPLHF